These 26 T cell receptor beta chains share one sample of origin, sequenced in a study of metastatic and nonmetastatic thyroid tumors. Thyroid surgery took place with no prior treatment in any patient. MiXCR was used by TCRdb to re-call the PCR reads. The sample records fewer than 45,000 clones, around 20% being singletons. The sequencing input was blood. Receptors originate from a female donor with papillary thyroid cancer or a benign thyroid nodule (not recorded which). Some clones in this sample may be carry-over from other donors' samples.

V is TRBV7-9 and J is TRBJ1-1; 7 bases match TRBD1. Germline CDR1 reads SEHNR; CDR2 reads FQNEAQ (reference sequence). J lost 7 bases, V lost 5 bases, and 10 bases had no gene match. The CDR3 sequence is 14 residues long. The CDR3 sequence is CASSPVTGRIEAFF. In DNA form, the CDR3 reads TGTGCCAGCAGCCCCGTGACAGGGAGAATTGAAGCTTTCTTT.

In its sample, this clone was seen many times. The chain uses TRBV11-2 and TRBJ2-3, with a tentative D call TRBD2 (6 bases). CDR3 length: 15 amino acids. V lost 4 bases to trimming and J lost 0 bases, with 11 bases between them. Germline lookup yields CDR1 SGHAT and CDR2 FQNNGV. In DNA, the CDR3 is TGTGCCAGCAGCTCCGTAGCGGAGAGCACAGATACGCAGTATTTT. Translation gives CASSSVAESTDTQYF.

This clone turned up a few times. V is TRBV7-2 and J is TRBJ2-1, with 9 bases lining up with TRBD1. CDR1 is SGHTA, CDR2 FQGNSA, per germline. V shed 4 bases, J shed 14 bases, and the junction held 3 bases outside the gene matches. This CDR3 contains 11 residues. The chain's CDR3 is CASSWGQGEFF. The CDR3 coding sequence is TGTGCCAGCAGCTGGGGACAGGGAGAGTTCTTC.

The gene calls are TRBV6-4 and TRBJ2-7; D is uncertain. V was clipped by 4 bases and J by 4 bases, with 8 bases between them. Germline CDR1 reads MRHNA; CDR2 reads SNTAGT. The CDR3 runs to 12 residues. The CDR3 nucleotides are TGTGCCAGCAGTGGCCCAAGTTACGAGCAGTACTTC. Encoded protein: CASSGPSYEQYF.

About this clone itself: This likely comes from a read error, as the CDR3 has no conserved phenylalanine or tryptophan at its end. This chain links TRBV10-1 with TRBJ1-2; no reliable D call. The length of the CDR3 is 15 residues. Trimming left V 0 bases short and J 4 bases short, with 12 bases between. Per germline, CDR1 WNHNN and CDR2 SYGVQD (reference sequence). DNA of the CDR3: TGCGCCAGCAGTGAGTCCGGAAGTCCCCGCTATGGCTACACCTCC. It codes for CASSESGSPRYGYTS.

This clone has a count of ten or more. The chain uses TRBV2 and TRBJ1-5; D possibly corresponds to TRBD1 (5 bases). The CDR3 consists of 15 residues. CDR1 is SNHLY and CDR2 is FYNNEI in the germline V gene. The V gene lost 5 bases and the J gene lost 6 bases, with 17 bases spanning the gap. The CDR3 loop is CASSRKGRGVQPQHF. CDR3 sequence (DNA): TGTGCCAGCAGTCGAAAAGGGAGGGGAGTTCAGCCCCAGCATTTT.

V and J are TRBV11-2 and TRBJ2-7; weak D call: TRBD2 (5 bases). CDR1 is SGHAT and CDR2 is FQNNGV in the germline V gene. Trimming took 5 bases from V and 7 from J, leaving 24 bases between them. The CDR3 spans 16 residues. This CDR3 is CASSPPGRAVALEQYF. The CDR3 nucleotides read TGTGCCAGCAGCCCCCCAGGCCGAGCGGTAGCCCTTGAGCAGTACTTC.

The rearrangement links TRBV7-3 to TRBJ2-7; no firm D call. The V end was cut by 6 bases, the J end by 7 bases, with 16 bases between. The CDR3 is 13 amino acids. The germline CDR1 and CDR2 sequences are SGHTA and FQGTGA. The CDR3 is CASRTGVDREQYF. The CDR3 nucleotides are TGTGCCAGCAGAACTGGGGTAGACCGGGAGCAGTACTTC.

This chain links TRBV6-4 with TRBJ2-1; TRBD2 matches 9 bases. The trim removed 2 bases at V and 9 bases at J, leaving 8 bases unmatched. The germline V gene encodes CDR1 MRHNA and CDR2 SNTAGT. This CDR3 region has 15 residues. The CDR3 DNA reads as TGTGCCAGCAGTGACGGGGCGGGAGGGCCAGCTGAGCAGTTCTTC. The encoded protein is CASSDGAGGPAEQFF.

The sample holds many counts of this clone. The chain uses TRBV5-1 and TRBJ2-1; 12 bases align to TRBD2. Looked up from germline, CDR1 is SGHRS and CDR2 is YFSETQ. This CDR3 has 16 amino acids. The trim removed 3 bases at V and 7 bases at J, leaving 8 bases unmatched. CDR3 sequence: CASSYGLAGRLNEQFF. The CDR3 region has the DNA TGCGCCAGCAGCTACGGACTAGCGGGAAGGCTGAATGAGCAGTTCTTC. The full variable domain, completed using reference TRBV5-1 and TRBJ2-1, is KAGVTQTPRYLIKTRGQQVTLSCSPISGHRSVSWYQQTPGQGLQFLFEYFSETQRNKGNFPGRFSGRQFSNSRSEMNVSTLELGDSALYLCASSYGLAGRLNEQFFGPGTRLTVL.

Sample share makes this clone medium-sized (0.01 to 0.1%). The chain couples TRBV24-1 to TRBJ2-7; 9 bases are shared with TRBD1. Trimming at V came to 7 bases and at J to 5 bases, leaving 5 bases not matched to a gene. Germline CDR1 is KGHDR and CDR2 is SFDVKD. The CDR3 contains 13 residues. CDR3 in amino acids: CATRGQGEDEQYF. The CDR3 DNA follows: TGTGCCACCAGGGGACAGGGAGAGGACGAGCAGTACTTC.

The chain recombines TRBV12-3 or TRBV12-4 with TRBJ1-1; tentatively, D is TRBD1 (5 bases). This CDR3 has 14 amino acids. The germline V and J ends were trimmed by 3 bases and 10 bases, with 18 bases remaining between them. DNA for the CDR3: TGTGCCAGCAGTTTGGGTATGGTGGCAGGGAGAGCTTTCTTT. It codes for CASSLGMVAGRAFF.

Comments on this clone: A much larger clone differs from this one at a single base, so this may be a read error. CDR3 bases: TGCGCCAGCAGCTTGGGGGACACTGAAGCTTTCTTT. Protein product: CASSLGDTEAFF. The V and J genes are TRBV5-1 and TRBJ1-1; D ambiguous. The germline CDR1 and CDR2 sequences are SGHRS and YFSETQ. The CDR3 loop spans 12 amino acids. V lost 0 bases and J 3 bases, leaving 3 bases between the germline ends.

This clone was seen many times. This chain's CDR3 is CASSRRTDTQYF. As DNA, the CDR3 is TGTGCCAGCAGCCGCCGGACGGACACGCAGTATTTT. This chain joins TRBV3-1 and TRBJ2-3, with D unresolved. Between the trimmed V and J ends, which lost 4 bases and 9 bases, there was a span of 11 bases. Germline V gene data show CDR1 as LGHDT and CDR2 as YNNKEL (reference sequence). CDR3 length: 12 amino acids.

The chain recombines TRBV27 with TRBJ2-3; TRBD2 matches at 9 bases. The CDR3 is 14 amino acids. Looked up from germline, CDR1 is MNHEY and CDR2 is SMNVEV (reference sequence). The trim removed 3 bases at V and 8 bases at J, leaving 6 bases unmatched. The CDR3 region is CASSFSSGIGTQYF. The CDR3 DNA sequence: TGTGCCAGCAGTTTCTCTAGCGGGATTGGTACGCAGTATTTT.

This clone has a single count. Its ends do not fully match the called genes, so a read error is possible. The CDR3 sequence: CASNLGSADGEETQYF. The CDR3 coding sequence is TGCGCCAGCAACTTGGGCTCCGCGGATGGGGAAGAGACACAGTACTTC. The gene calls are TRBV5-1 and TRBJ2-5, with no clear D. The CDR3 runs 16 residues. Germline V gene sequence: CDR1 SGHRS, CDR2 YFSETQ.

In DNA, the CDR3 is TGTGCCAGCAGCTCTCTAGCGGGTCGGGGCTACGAGCAGTACTTC. Translated: CASSSLAGRGYEQYF. The chain is built from TRBV11-2 and TRBJ2-7, with TRBD2 matching 8 bases. There are 15 residues in the CDR3. After removal of 4 bases from V and 3 bases from J, the junction contained 8 bases not matched to a gene. The germline V gene has CDR1 SGHAT and CDR2 FQNNGV.

The rearrangement links TRBV20-1 to TRBJ2-3; D call uncertain. V was trimmed by 0 bases and J by 2 bases, leaving 6 bases between them. CDR1 DFQATT and CDR2 SNEGSKA come from the germline V gene (reference sequence). The CDR3 consists of 13 residues. CDR3 sequence: CSAREPNTDTQYF. For the CDR3, the DNA is TGCAGTGCTAGAGAACCGAACACAGATACGCAGTATTTT.

Comments on this clone: A junction boundary mismatches the germline segment, possibly from a read error. The chain joins TRBV6-1 to TRBJ2-7; no clear D. The V gene's germline CDR1 is MNHNS and CDR2 SASEGT. This CDR3 contains 12 residues. CDR3 bases: TGTGCCAGCAGTGAAGTTACCTACGAGCATTACTTC. Protein sequence: CASSEVTYEHYF.

At least ten counts were recorded for this clone. A much larger clone differs by one base, so this may be a read error. V and J are TRBV12-3 or TRBV12-4 and TRBJ2-1, with 8 bases lining up with TRBD2. Unmatched junction bases numbered 12, after V lost 6 bases and J lost 8 bases. The length of the CDR3 is 15 residues. The CDR3 sequence is CASRWTAGVSDEQFF. Here the CDR3 DNA reads TGTGCCAGCAGATGGACAGCGGGAGTAAGCGATGAGCAGTTCTTC.

There are a few counts of this clone. This chain joins TRBV27 and TRBJ2-1; 9 positions match TRBD2. Germline CDR1 and CDR2: MNHEY and SMNVEV (reference sequence). Trimming took 5 bases from V and 9 from J; bases not matched to a gene: 17. This CDR3 region has 17 residues. The CDR3 sequence is CASSPTRREGNFGEQFF. The CDR3 DNA follows: TGTGCCAGCAGTCCCACCCGGCGGGAGGGGAATTTTGGTGAGCAGTTCTTC.

This clone was detected ten times or more. This chain links TRBV18 with TRBJ1-5; maybe TRBD1 (5 bases). Deletions cut 3 bases from V and 4 bases from J, with 7 bases between. Looked up from germline, CDR1 is KGHSH and CDR2 is LQKENI. The CDR3 totals 13 residues. CDR3: CASSPGPNQPQHF. As DNA, the CDR3 is TGTGCCAGCTCACCGGGGCCAAATCAGCCCCAGCATTTT.

In this sample, this clone turned up many times. The chain couples TRBV5-6 to TRBJ2-2; D is undetermined. Germline assignment: CDR1 SGHDT and CDR2 YYEEEE. CDR3 length: 14 amino acids. The germline V and J ends were trimmed by 2 bases and 3 bases, with 8 bases remaining between them. The CDR3 DNA sequence: TGTGCCAGCAGCTTAGACACCTACACCGGGGAGCTGTTTTTT. As protein: CASSLDTYTGELFF.

This clone occurred many times. The J gene is TRBJ2-7, the V gene TRBV29-1, with D unresolved. V shed 7 bases and J shed 5 bases, with 15 bases lying between them. Germline V gene data show CDR1 as SQVTM and CDR2 as ANQGSEA. The CDR3 consists of 12 residues. The CDR3 loop is CSASEGPHEQYF. In DNA form, the CDR3 reads TGCAGCGCCTCAGAAGGGCCTCACGAGCAGTACTTC.

Note on this clone: The junction departs from germline at one end; a sequencing error may be responsible. The rearrangement joins TRBV28 to TRBJ2-7; D perhaps matches TRBD2 (6 bases). The CDR3 contains 13 residues. Germline CDR1 is MDHEN and CDR2 is SYDVKM. The CDR3 region is CASSLEGHYEQYF. In nucleotides, the CDR3 is TGTGCAAGCAGTTTGGAGGGCCACTACGAGCAGTACTTC.

The chain is built from TRBV19 and TRBJ1-3; tentatively, D is TRBD1 (6 bases). V was clipped by 1 base and J by 5 bases, with 15 bases between them. This CDR3 contains 16 residues. Germline CDR1 LNHDA, CDR2 SQIVND (reference sequence). The CDR3 is CASSIGTGSHRNTIYF. In DNA form, the CDR3 reads TGTGCCAGTAGTATAGGCACAGGGAGTCATCGAAACACCATATATTTT.